A single sample gave rise to the 29 T cell receptor beta chains below, sequenced in a study of blood T cell repertoires in COVID-19. TCRdb's table, derived via immunoSEQ multiplex PCR, lists solely in-frame clones and lacks some. The sample shows some 300,000 clones, about 88% of them seen only once. Sequencing was performed on PBMCs or T cells enriched from blood (not recorded which). These receptors came from a woman in her twenties or thirties who had recovered from COVID-19.

The chain carries TRBV9 and TRBJ1-4, with D tentatively TRBD1 (5 bases). The germline CDR1 and CDR2 sequences are SGDLS and YYNGEE. V shed 4 bases and J shed 7 bases, with 14 bases lying between them. CDR3 length: 14 residues. CDR3 loop: CASSPGEGVEKLFF. CDR3 coding DNA: TGTGCCAGCAGCCCCGGAGAAGGGGTTGAAAAACTGTTTTTT.

This chain uses TRBV28 with TRBJ1-5; D uncertain. The germline gives CDR1 MDHEN, CDR2 SYDVKM. V gave up 8 bases and J gave up 1 base, with 12 bases separating them. This CDR3 has 14 residues. The CDR3 region has the DNA TGTGCCAGCTATAACGGGATGAGCAATCAGCCCCAGCATTTT. Protein sequence: CASYNGMSNQPQHF.

V is TRBV5-1 and J is TRBJ2-7, with 9 positions matching TRBD1. V shed 4 bases, J shed 1 base, and the junction held 6 bases outside the gene matches. Germline CDR1 is SGHRS and CDR2 is YFSETQ. This CDR3 has 15 amino acids. The CDR3 here is CASSTGQGPSYEQYF. The CDR3, as DNA: TGCGCCAGCAGCACAGGACAGGGGCCTTCCTACGAGCAGTACTTC.

The rearrangement joins TRBV23-1 to TRBJ1-3; D gene unclear. TRBV23-1 is identified as an open reading frame with a role that is uncertain. Trimming stripped 7 bases from V and 1 base from J, with 8 bases between. This CDR3 is 13 amino acids long. CDR3 region: CASTYRSGNTIYF. CDR3 DNA: TGCGCCAGCACATACAGATCTGGAAACACCATATATTTT.

The V and J genes are TRBV6-5 and TRBJ1-5; TRBD1 might be the D (6 bases). V was cut by 6 bases and J by 6 bases, with 18 bases left in between. This CDR3 has 15 residues. Germline lookup yields CDR1 MNHEY and CDR2 SVGAGI. The CDR3 region is CASRSRGGDGQPQHF. CDR3 DNA sequence: TGTGCCAGCAGGTCCAGGGGAGGGGACGGTCAGCCCCAGCATTTT.

The rearrangement uses TRBV28 and TRBJ2-2, with D maybe TRBD1 (8 bases). V lost 1 base, J lost 7 bases, and 16 bases lay in between. Germline V lookup: CDR1 MDHEN, CDR2 SYDVKM. This CDR3 is built from 16 residues. CDR3 residues: CASSLSYRGRGGELFF. The CDR3, as DNA: TGTGCCAGCAGTTTATCGTACAGGGGGAGGGGCGGGGAGCTGTTTTTT.

This clone was seen only once. The chain couples TRBV6-5 to TRBJ1-2; TRBD1 might be the D (6 bases). Germline V gene sequence: CDR1 MNHEY, CDR2 SVGAGI. V was clipped by 7 bases and J by 8 bases, with 20 bases between them. The CDR3 is 14 amino acids. CDR3 coding DNA: TGTGCCAGCAAGGTGCCGGGGGCGGGAGTGGGCTACACCTTC. Translated, it gives CASKVPGAGVGYTF.

The CDR3 spells CASSLAWGDYGYTF. The CDR3 DNA follows: TGTGCCAGCAGCTTAGCGTGGGGAGACTATGGCTACACCTTC. The rearrangement links TRBV7-9 to TRBJ1-2; no clear D gene. The V end lost 0 bases, the J end lost 3 bases, and 8 bases lay between the germline ends. Per germline, CDR1 SEHNR and CDR2 FQNEAQ (reference sequence). CDR3 length: 14 amino acids. Looking up the rest from reference TRBV7-9 and TRBJ1-2 gives the full variable domain: DTGVSQNPRHKITKRGQNVTFRCDPISEHNRLYWYRQTLGQGPEFLTYFQNEAQLEKSRLLSDRFSAERPKGSFSTLEIQRTEQGDSAMYLCASSLAWGDYGYTFGSGTRLTVV.

The V gene is TRBV19, the J gene TRBJ1-6; D might be TRBD1 (6 bases). Germline CDR1 LNHDA, CDR2 SQIVND (reference sequence). Trimming took off 6 bases at V and 1 base at J, with 7 bases between the two ends. CDR3 length: 14 amino acids. The CDR3 spells CASRGASYNSPLHF. CDR3 in DNA: TGTGCCAGTAGGGGGGCATCCTATAATTCACCCCTCCACTTT.

Comment on this clone: A read error may account for a junction end that differs from germline. V gene TRBV5-1 combines with J gene TRBJ2-7; possibly TRBD1 for D (6 bases). There are 15 residues in the CDR3. Germline CDR1 reads SGHRS; CDR2 reads YFSETQ. The CDR3: CASRLEVAAGRGFNF. The CDR3 DNA sequence: TGCGCCAGCAGACTGGAGGTCGCGGCGGGCAGGGGTTTTAACTTC.

V and J are TRBV6-1 and TRBJ2-3; 9 bases align to TRBD1. Germline V gene sequence: CDR1 MNHNS, CDR2 SASEGT. The length of the CDR3 is 16 residues. Trimming at V came to 4 bases and at J to 4 bases, leaving 9 bases not matched to a gene. CDR3 amino acids: CASSGSGTGSPDTQYF. The DNA of the CDR3 is TGTGCCAGCAGTGGCTCCGGGACAGGGAGTCCAGATACGCAGTATTTT.

J is TRBJ2-2 and V is TRBV5-1; D remains ambiguous. CDR3 length: 16 amino acids. Germline values: CDR1 SGHRS, CDR2 YFSETQ. V was cut by 0 bases and J by 1 base, with 10 bases left in between. Here the CDR3 reads CASSLDYKRNTGELFF. The CDR3 DNA follows: TGCGCCAGCAGCTTGGATTACAAGCGGAACACCGGGGAGCTGTTTTTT. The full variable domain, completed using reference TRBV5-1 and TRBJ2-2, is KAGVTQTPRYLIKTRGQQVTLSCSPISGHRSVSWYQQTPGQGLQFLFEYFSETQRNKGNFPGRFSGRQFSNSRSEMNVSTLELGDSALYLCASSLDYKRNTGELFFGEGSRLTVL.

V is TRBV7-2 and J is TRBJ1-4; D unclear. V lost 1 base, J lost 3 bases, and 3 bases lay in between. The germline V gene has CDR1 SGHTA and CDR2 FQGNSA. The CDR3 consists of 13 residues. CDR3 protein: CASSLVANEKLFF. The CDR3 coding sequence is TGTGCCAGCAGCTTAGTAGCTAATGAAAAACTGTTTTTT.

The V and J genes are TRBV29-1 and TRBJ2-7; 8 bases map to TRBD1. CDR1 is SQVTM, CDR2 ANQGSEA, per germline. The CDR3 loop spans 13 amino acids. V lost 6 bases and J lost 0; bases outside the gene matches: 4. The CDR3: CSVLRGPSYEQYF. The CDR3 coding sequence is TGCAGCGTCCTCAGGGGGCCCTCCTACGAGCAGTACTTC.

The V gene is TRBV21-1, the J gene TRBJ2-3; TRBD1, the table's D call, was not compared with the DNA. TRBV21-1 is a pseudogene segment. CDR3 length equals 14 residues. CDR3 sequence (DNA): TGTGCCAGCATGTACACCCTGGGCGCAGATACGCAGTATTTT. Amino acid sequence: CASMYTLGADTQYF.

This clone was observed a single time. V is TRBV15 and J is TRBJ2-7, with D hard to call. Germline V gives CDR1 LNHNV, CDR2 YYDKDF (reference sequence). The length of the CDR3 is 15 residues. The V end was cut by 0 bases, the J end by 3 bases, with 12 bases between. The CDR3 DNA is TGTGCCACCAGCAGAGATTCATCCCAAAACTACGAGCAGTACTTC. This encodes CATSRDSSQNYEQYF. Drawing the rest from reference TRBV15 and TRBJ2-7, the complete variable domain is DAMVIQNPRYQVTQFGKPVTLSCSQTLNHNVMYWYQQKSSQAPKLLFHYYDKDFNNEADTPDNFQSRRPNTSFCFLDIRSPGLGDTAMYLCATSRDSSQNYEQYFGPGTRLTVT.

The rearrangement uses TRBV24-1 and TRBJ2-2; TRBD2 agrees at 8 bases. The CDR3 runs 15 residues. J gave up 2 bases and V 10 bases, and 8 bases lay outside the gene matches. Germline CDR1 KGHDR, CDR2 SFDVKD. The DNA of the CDR3 is TGTGCCACAATGTCGGGGGGGCCTAACACCGGGGAGCTGTTTTTT. It translates to CATMSGGPNTGELFF.

The chain has TRBV28 and TRBJ1-2, with 7 nucleotides matching TRBD1. With V trimmed by 5 bases and J by 4 bases, 10 bases remained unmatched. The germline V gene encodes CDR1 MDHEN and CDR2 SYDVKM. The CDR3 is made up of 15 amino acids. In nucleotides, the CDR3 is TGTGCCAGCAGTCTTAAGGGACAGATCCTCTATGGCTACACCTTC. Its translation: CASSLKGQILYGYTF.

The chain combines TRBV28 with TRBJ1-3; the D gene is possibly TRBD1 (6 bases). The germline CDR1 and CDR2 sequences are MDHEN and SYDVKM. The V and J ends lost 4 bases and 3 bases respectively, with 16 bases between them. The CDR3 is 16 residues long. This chain's CDR3 is CASSSQTGQLGNTIYF. DNA of the CDR3: TGTGCCAGCAGTTCACAGACAGGACAGCTTGGAAACACCATATATTTT.

V usage is TRBV28 and J usage is TRBJ1-1, with D possibly being TRBD1 (6 bases). Germline loops: CDR1 MDHEN, CDR2 SYDVKM. This CDR3 spans 14 amino acids. The V and J ends lost 4 bases and 4 bases respectively, with 13 bases between them. This CDR3 is CASSYTGRGTEAFF. CDR3 DNA sequence: TGTGCCAGCAGTTATACAGGGAGGGGCACTGAAGCTTTCTTT.

The CDR3 DNA is TGTGCCAGTAGCAGACTGGATAATTCACCCCTCCACTTT. Encoded protein: CASSRLDNSPLHF. The V and J genes are TRBV19 and TRBJ1-6; D is ambiguous. V lost 6 bases and J lost 5, with 8 bases in between. The CDR3 covers 13 residues. Germline V gene sequence: CDR1 LNHDA, CDR2 SQIVND (reference sequence).

This sequence joins TRBV10-3 and TRBJ2-7, with D possibly TRBD1 on 6 matching bases. CDR1 is ENHRY and CDR2 is SYGVKD in the germline V gene. The V gene lost 10 bases and the J gene lost 4 bases, with 26 bases spanning the gap. There are 16 residues in the CDR3. The CDR3 protein is CATSDRDRTPRYEQYF. The CDR3 region has the DNA TGTGCCACCTCTGACCGTGACAGGACTCCCAGATACGAGCAGTACTTC.

The genes are TRBV5-4 and TRBJ2-5, with D tentatively TRBD1 (5 bases). This CDR3 region has 13 residues. V lost 4 bases, J lost 3 bases, and 10 bases lay in between. CDR1 is SGHNT and CDR2 is YYREEE in the germline V gene (reference sequence). The CDR3 DNA reads TGTGCCAGCAGCCAAGGACAAGAAGAGACCCAGTACTTC. Protein product: CASSQGQEETQYF. Looking up the rest from reference TRBV5-4 and TRBJ2-5 gives the full variable domain: ETGVTQSPTHLIKTRGQQVTLRCSSQSGHNTVSWYQQALGQGPQFIFQYYREEENGRGNFPPRFSGLQFPNYSSELNVNALELDDSALYLCASSQGQEETQYFGPGTRLLVL.

The CDR3 sequence is CASSNSPRFDMNTEAFF. The CDR3 DNA is TGTGCCAGCAGCAACTCTCCCAGGTTCGATATGAACACTGAAGCTTTCTTT. V gene TRBV21-1 combines with J gene TRBJ1-1; the table's D call TRBD1 went unverified against the DNA. TRBV21-1 is flagged as a pseudogene. The CDR3 contains 17 residues.

The chain recombines TRBV27 with TRBJ2-5; 8 bases are shared with TRBD2. The trim removed 7 bases at V and 1 base at J, leaving 5 bases unmatched. This CDR3 is 14 amino acids long. The germline CDR1 and CDR2 sequences are MNHEY and SMNVEV (reference sequence). CDR3 DNA: TGTGCCAGCACCAGCGGGGGACTCCAAGAGACCCAGTACTTC. This gives the protein CASTSGGLQETQYF.

The V call is TRBV6-5, the J call TRBJ2-2; 9 positions agree with TRBD1. CDR1 and CDR2 from the germline V gene are MNHEY and SVGAGI. The CDR3 covers 15 residues. Trimming removed 6 bases from V and 5 bases from J; junction bases left unmatched: 7. The chain's CDR3 is CASRGTGYRTGELFF. The CDR3 DNA is TGTGCCAGCAGGGGGACAGGGTACCGGACCGGGGAGCTGTTTTTT.

The V gene is TRBV27, the J gene TRBJ1-1; TRBD1 matches at 8 bases. Germline CDR1 is MNHEY and CDR2 is SMNVEV (reference sequence). The CDR3 extends over 12 amino acids. Unmatched junction bases numbered 1, after V lost 6 bases and J lost 4 bases. The CDR3, as DNA: TGTGCCAGCAGCGACAGGGGCACTGAAGCTTTCTTT. Encoded protein: CASSDRGTEAFF.

The rearrangement joins TRBV27 to TRBJ2-7; 11 bases are shared with TRBD1. J gave up 4 bases and V 5 bases, and 7 bases lay outside the gene matches. CDR1 is MNHEY and CDR2 is SMNVEV in the germline V gene (reference sequence). The length of the CDR3 is 15 residues. In DNA form, the CDR3 reads TGTGCCAGCAGTCCCCGGACAGGGGGCTCTTACGAGCAGTACTTC. Translated: CASSPRTGGSYEQYF.

The V call is TRBV25-1, the J call TRBJ2-3, with 11 nucleotides matching TRBD2. V lost 3 bases, J lost 6 bases, and 8 bases stayed unmatched. Germline V lookup: CDR1 MGHDK, CDR2 SYGVNS. This CDR3 contains 16 residues. The CDR3 is CASSDRLAGTFDTQYF. As DNA, the CDR3 is TGTGCCAGCAGTGATCGACTAGCGGGGACATTTGATACGCAGTATTTT. Filled out from reference TRBV25-1 and TRBJ2-3, the complete variable domain reads EADIYQTPRYLVIGTGKKITLECSQTMGHDKMYWYQQDPGMELHLIHYSYGVNSTEKGDLSSESTVSRIRTEHFPLTLESARPSHTSQYLCASSDRLAGTFDTQYFGPGTRLTVL.